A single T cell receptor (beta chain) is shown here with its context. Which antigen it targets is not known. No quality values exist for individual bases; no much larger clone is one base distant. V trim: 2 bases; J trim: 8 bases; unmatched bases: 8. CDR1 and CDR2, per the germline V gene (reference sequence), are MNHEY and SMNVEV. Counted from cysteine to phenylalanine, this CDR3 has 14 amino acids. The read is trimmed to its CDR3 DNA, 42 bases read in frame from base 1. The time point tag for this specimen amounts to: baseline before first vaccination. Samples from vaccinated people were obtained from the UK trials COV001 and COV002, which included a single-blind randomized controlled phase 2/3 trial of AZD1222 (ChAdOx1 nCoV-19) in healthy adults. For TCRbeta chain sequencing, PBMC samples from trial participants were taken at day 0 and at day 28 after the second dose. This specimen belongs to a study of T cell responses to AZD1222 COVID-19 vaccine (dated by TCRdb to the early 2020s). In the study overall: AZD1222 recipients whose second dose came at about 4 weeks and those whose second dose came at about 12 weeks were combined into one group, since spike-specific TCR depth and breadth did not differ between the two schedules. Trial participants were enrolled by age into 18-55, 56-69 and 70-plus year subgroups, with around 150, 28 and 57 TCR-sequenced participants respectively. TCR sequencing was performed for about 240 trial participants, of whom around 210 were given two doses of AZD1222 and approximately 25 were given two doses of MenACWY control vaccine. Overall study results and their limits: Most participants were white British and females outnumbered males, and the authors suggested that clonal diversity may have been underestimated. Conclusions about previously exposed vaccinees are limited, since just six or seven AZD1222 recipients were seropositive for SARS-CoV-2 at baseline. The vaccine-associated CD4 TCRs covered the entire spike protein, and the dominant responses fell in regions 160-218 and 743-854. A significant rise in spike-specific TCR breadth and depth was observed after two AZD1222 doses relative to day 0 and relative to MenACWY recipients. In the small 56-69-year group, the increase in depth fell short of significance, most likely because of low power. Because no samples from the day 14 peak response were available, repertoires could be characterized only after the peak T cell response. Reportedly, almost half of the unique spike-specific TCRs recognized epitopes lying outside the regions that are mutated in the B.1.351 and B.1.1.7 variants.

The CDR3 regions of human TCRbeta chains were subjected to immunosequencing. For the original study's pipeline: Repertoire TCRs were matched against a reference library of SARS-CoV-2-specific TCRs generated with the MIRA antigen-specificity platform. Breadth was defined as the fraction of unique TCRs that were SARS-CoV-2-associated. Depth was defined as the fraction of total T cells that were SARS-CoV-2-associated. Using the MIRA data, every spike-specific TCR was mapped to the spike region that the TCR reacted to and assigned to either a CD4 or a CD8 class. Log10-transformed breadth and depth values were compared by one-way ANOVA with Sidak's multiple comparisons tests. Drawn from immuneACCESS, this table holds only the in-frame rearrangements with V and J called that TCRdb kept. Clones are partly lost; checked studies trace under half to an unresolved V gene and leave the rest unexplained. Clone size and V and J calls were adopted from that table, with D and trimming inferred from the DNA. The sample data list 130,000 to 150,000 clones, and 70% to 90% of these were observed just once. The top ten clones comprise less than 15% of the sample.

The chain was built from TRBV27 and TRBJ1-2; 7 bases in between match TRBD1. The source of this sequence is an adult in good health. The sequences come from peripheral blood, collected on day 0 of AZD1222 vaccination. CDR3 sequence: CASSLTRQGRGYTF. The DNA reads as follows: TGTGCCAGCAGTTTAACCCGACAGGGACGCGGCTACACCTTC.